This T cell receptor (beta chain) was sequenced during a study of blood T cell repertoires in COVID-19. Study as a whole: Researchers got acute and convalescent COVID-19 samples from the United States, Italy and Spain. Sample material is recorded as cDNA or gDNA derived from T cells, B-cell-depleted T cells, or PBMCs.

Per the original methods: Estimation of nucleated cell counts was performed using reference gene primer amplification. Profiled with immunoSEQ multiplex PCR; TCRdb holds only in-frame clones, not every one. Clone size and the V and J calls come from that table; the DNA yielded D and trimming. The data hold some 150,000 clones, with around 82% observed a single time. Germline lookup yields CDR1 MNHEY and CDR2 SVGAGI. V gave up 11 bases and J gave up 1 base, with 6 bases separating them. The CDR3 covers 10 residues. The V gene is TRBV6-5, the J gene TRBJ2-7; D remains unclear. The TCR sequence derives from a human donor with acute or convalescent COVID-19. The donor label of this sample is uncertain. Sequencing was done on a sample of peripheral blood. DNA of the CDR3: TGTGCCGTGTCGTCCTACGAGCAGTACTTC. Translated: CAVSSYEQYF.